The 32 T cell receptor beta chains below come from one sample, sequenced in a study of Ad26.COV2.S vaccination and SARS-CoV-2 variants. Specified treatment: around 19 received Ad26.COV2.S at low or high dose, single or two shots; several received placebo; per-sample allocation not given. It was on day 63 after the first vaccine or placebo injection that samples were taken. Profiling relied on immunoSEQ multiplex PCR, and the TCRdb table lists in-frame clones only, not all of them. The table has about 350,000 clones, approximately 90% seen once; the top ten hold approximately 4.5%. This specimen was peripheral blood, taken in a trial of Ad26.COV2.S vaccine versus placebo. Receptor source: a person aged 18-60 years who received the Ad26.COV2.S COVID-19 vaccine or a placebo.

The chain has TRBV28 and TRBJ2-5; D may be TRBD2 (7 bases). In germline, CDR1 is MDHEN, CDR2 SYDVKM. The CDR3 extends over 21 amino acids. Deletions cut 6 bases from V and 2 bases from J, with 34 bases between. The CDR3 spells CASSHRGGLAVFTVGQETQYF. CDR3 nucleotides: TGTGCCAGCAGCCACCGAGGGGGGCTAGCGGTTTTTACTGTAGGGCAAGAGACCCAGTACTTC.

This clone was counted once. The V call is TRBV30, the J call TRBJ1-4; no clear D. The V and J ends lost 1 base and 0 bases respectively, with 6 bases between them. This CDR3 has 14 residues. CDR1 GTSNPN and CDR2 SVGIG come from the germline V gene (reference sequence). Written as DNA, the CDR3 is TGTGCCTGGAGTGGTGCAGCAACTAATGAAAAACTGTTTTTT. Its translation is CAWSGAATNEKLFF.

This chain links TRBV5-1 with TRBJ2-2; 7 bases align to TRBD1. The germline CDR1 and CDR2 sequences are SGHRS and YFSETQ. The CDR3 runs to 15 residues. V was clipped by 4 bases and J by 5 bases; unmatched bases: 8. Here the CDR3 reads CASSADNRGTGELFF. The CDR3 DNA follows: TGCGCCAGCAGCGCGGACAACAGGGGAACCGGGGAGCTGTTTTTT.

The V call is TRBV10-3, the J call TRBJ2-2, with D tentatively TRBD1 (6 bases). V dropped 0 bases and J dropped 2 bases, with 19 bases sitting between them. The length of the CDR3 is 19 residues. Germline V gene data show CDR1 as ENHRY and CDR2 as SYGVKD. CDR3: CAISESRFRHRDNTGELFF. Here the CDR3 DNA reads TGTGCCATCAGTGAGTCGAGGTTTCGTCACAGGGATAACACCGGGGAGCTGTTTTTT.

The chain links TRBV27 to TRBJ1-1; 8 bases are shared with TRBD1. The CDR3 is 13 residues long. V lost 5 bases and J lost 7; bases outside the gene matches: 6. CDR1 is MNHEY, CDR2 SMNVEV, per germline (reference sequence). The DNA for the CDR3 is TGTGCCAGCAGTATCGGACAGGGCGGTGAAGCTTTCTTT. It specifies CASSIGQGGEAFF.

The rearrangement joins TRBV19 to TRBJ1-2; TRBD1 matches 8 bases. Germline V lookup: CDR1 LNHDA, CDR2 SQIVND (reference sequence). The CDR3 sequence is 15 residues long. V lost 10 bases and J lost 0; bases outside the gene matches: 10. CDR3 loop: CATGNRGSSNYGYTF. Here the CDR3 DNA reads TGTGCCACTGGTAACAGGGGGAGTTCTAACTATGGCTACACCTTC.

This sequence joins TRBV7-9 and TRBJ2-7, with D tentatively TRBD1 (6 bases). CDR1 and CDR2 (germline): SEHNR, FQNEAQ (reference sequence). The CDR3 is 14 residues long. Trimming took off 5 bases at V and 7 bases at J, with 18 bases between the two ends. The CDR3 reads CASSPRTDPWEQYF. CDR3 DNA sequence: TGTGCCAGCAGCCCTAGGACAGACCCGTGGGAGCAGTACTTC.

CDR3 in amino acids: CAIGPMEKLFF. The CDR3 DNA follows: TGTGCCATCGGGCCAATGGAAAAACTGTTTTTT. V usage is TRBV10-3 and J usage is TRBJ1-4; D not resolved. Germline-derived CDR1 and CDR2 are ENHRY and SYGVKD. V was cut by 8 bases and J by 8 bases, with 9 bases left in between. This CDR3 comprises 11 residues.

J is TRBJ2-5 and V is TRBV7-9; no definite D call. The CDR3 is made up of 15 amino acids. With 6 bases removed from V and 2 bases from J, the gap between germline ends came to 16 bases. CDR1 is SEHNR and CDR2 is FQNEAQ in the germline V gene (reference sequence). The CDR3 DNA is TGTGCCAGCAGTCGCAGTCCCACGGTTCAAGAGACCCAGTACTTC. It specifies CASSRSPTVQETQYF.

The V gene is TRBV5-6, the J gene TRBJ1-1; no definite D call. The CDR3 contains 14 residues. CDR1 and CDR2 (germline): SGHDT, YYEEEE. The V gene lost 1 base and the J gene lost 1 base, with 8 bases spanning the gap. Here the CDR3 DNA reads TGTGCCAGCAGCTTGCGAAGACGGAACACTGAAGCTTTCTTT. Its translation is CASSLRRRNTEAFF. The full variable domain, completed using reference TRBV5-6 and TRBJ1-1, is DAGVTQSPTHLIKTRGQQVTLRCSPKSGHDTVSWYQQALGQGPQFIFQYYEEEERQRGNFPDRFSGHQFPNYSSELNVNALLLGDSALYLCASSLRRRNTEAFFGQGTRLTVV.

The chain links TRBV6-6 to TRBJ2-7; D gene uncertain. V was clipped by 2 bases and J by 5 bases, with 4 bases between them. There are 11 residues in the CDR3. Germline V CDR1 and CDR2: MNHNY, SVGAGI (reference sequence). CDR3 region: CASSYVDEQYF. DNA for the CDR3: TGTGCCAGCAGTTACGTGGACGAGCAGTACTTC.

This chain connects TRBV30 to TRBJ2-3; 7 bases map to TRBD1. Germline V gene data show CDR1 as GTSNPN and CDR2 as SVGIG (reference sequence). This CDR3 comprises 16 residues. The V gene end was trimmed by 3 bases and the J gene end by 1 base; junction bases not matched to a gene: 10. Here the CDR3 reads CAWSRQGSTGTDTQYF. CDR3 nucleotide sequence: TGTGCCTGGAGCCGACAGGGCAGTACTGGCACAGATACGCAGTATTTT.

This clone was seen a single time. The V and J genes are TRBV25-1 and TRBJ1-2; the D gene is possibly TRBD1 (5 bases). V gave up 6 bases and J gave up 7 bases, with 15 bases separating them. The CDR3 is 13 residues long. CDR1 MGHDK and CDR2 SYGVNS come from the germline V gene. The CDR3 DNA sequence: TGTGCCAGCAGAGACAGTTTTAAGGCTGGCTACACCTTC. Its translation: CASRDSFKAGYTF.

This chain joins TRBV19 and TRBJ2-7, with D perhaps TRBD1 or TRBD2 (5 bases each). Between the trimmed V and J ends, which lost 3 bases and 6 bases, there was a span of 12 bases. The CDR3 spans 13 residues. Germline CDR1 and CDR2: LNHDA and SQIVND (reference sequence). The DNA for the CDR3 is TGTGCCAGTAGTATCCAGGGAGAGGGCGAGCAGTACTTC. It codes for CASSIQGEGEQYF.

The chain combines TRBV11-2 with TRBJ2-7, with D tentatively TRBD1 (6 bases). V dropped 5 bases and J dropped 2 bases, with 16 bases sitting between them. Germline V gives CDR1 SGHAT, CDR2 FQNNGV. The CDR3 sequence is 15 residues long. The CDR3 is CASSPDSFGPYEQYF. CDR3 DNA: TGTGCCAGCAGCCCGGACAGTTTTGGGCCCTACGAGCAGTACTTC.

The chain combines TRBV19 with TRBJ1-5; a weak D match, TRBD1 (5 bases). This CDR3 has 15 residues. The germline V and J ends were trimmed by 2 bases and 6 bases, with 14 bases remaining between them. The germline V gene encodes CDR1 LNHDA and CDR2 SQIVND (reference sequence). The CDR3 region has the DNA TGTGCCAGTAGTATATCGGGGGGAAGAAGTCAGCCCCAGCATTTT. It specifies CASSISGGRSQPQHF.

The CDR3 nucleotides read TGTGCCAGCGGGCGCAATTACAATGAGCAGTTCTTC. Residues: CASGRNYNEQFF. The V and J genes are TRBV2 and TRBJ2-1; D remains unclear. Germline V gene lookup returns CDR1 SNHLY and CDR2 FYNNEI. The V end lost 8 bases, the J end lost 4 bases, and 9 bases lay between the germline ends. The CDR3 is 12 amino acids. The complete variable domain, with remaining parts taken from reference TRBV2 and TRBJ2-1, reads EPEVTQTPSHQVTQMGQEVILRCVPISNHLYFYWYRQILGQKVEFLVSFYNNEISEKSEIFDDQFSVERPDGSNFTLKIRSTKLEDSAMYFCASGRNYNEQFFGPGTRLTVL.

The chain links TRBV30 to TRBJ1-1, with D unclear. CDR3 length equals 11 residues. The germline V gene has CDR1 GTSNPN and CDR2 SVGIG (reference sequence). The V end lost 4 bases, the J end lost 6 bases, and 9 bases lay between the germline ends. The CDR3 region has the DNA TGTGCCTGGATAGGAATACCTGAAGCTTTCTTT. It yields the protein CAWIGIPEAFF.

The genes are TRBV19 and TRBJ1-1; 9 positions match TRBD1. The CDR3 loop spans 15 amino acids. The trim removed 5 bases at V and 5 bases at J, leaving 9 bases unmatched. Per the germline V gene, CDR1 is LNHDA and CDR2 is SQIVND (reference sequence). The CDR3, as DNA: TGTGCCAGTAGTGCCCGGGACAGGGAGGGAACTGAAGCTTTCTTT. Translating it yields CASSARDREGTEAFF.

This chain joins TRBV5-4 and TRBJ2-2, with no clear D. CDR1 SGHNT and CDR2 YYREEE come from the germline V gene (reference sequence). V was pared by 0 bases and J by 1 base, with 10 bases between. The CDR3 length is 16 residues. In nucleotides, the CDR3 is TGTGCCAGCAGCTTGGGAGTCGCCGGGAACACCGGGGAGCTGTTTTTT. It codes for CASSLGVAGNTGELFF. Using reference TRBV5-4 and TRBJ2-2 for the parts outside the CDR3, the full variable domain is ETGVTQSPTHLIKTRGQQVTLRCSSQSGHNTVSWYQQALGQGPQFIFQYYREEENGRGNFPPRFSGLQFPNYSSELNVNALELDDSALYLCASSLGVAGNTGELFFGEGSRLTVL.

The CDR3 sequence: CASSQVVVVHGREKLNEQFF. DNA for the CDR3: TGCGCCAGCAGCCAAGTTGTTGTGGTGCATGGGCGGGAGAAGCTCAATGAGCAGTTCTTC. The V and J genes are TRBV4-1 and TRBJ2-1; 7 nucleotides align to TRBD2. Looked up from germline, CDR1 is MGHRA and CDR2 is YSYEKL. CDR3 size: 20 residues. With 1 base clipped from V and 6 bases from J, the junction kept 21 bases outside the gene matches.

The V gene is TRBV6-6, the J gene TRBJ1-6; 11 bases map to TRBD1. With V trimmed by 5 bases and J by 4 bases, 13 bases remained unmatched. Germline loops: CDR1 MNHNY, CDR2 SVGAGI (reference sequence). CDR3 length: 19 residues. In DNA form, the CDR3 reads TGTGCCAGCAGTCGAACTGCCGGGACAGGGGGTCGGTATAATTCACCCCTCCACTTT. It codes for CASSRTAGTGGRYNSPLHF.

The chain joins TRBV11-2 to TRBJ1-4; no clear D. The length of the CDR3 is 13 residues. Trimming shortened V by 0 bases and J by 11 bases, and 10 bases separated the two germline ends. Germline CDR1 and CDR2: SGHAT and FQNNGV. The CDR3: CASSLDGDGKLFF. The CDR3 DNA follows: TGTGCCAGCAGCTTAGACGGGGATGGGAAACTGTTTTTT.

Turning to this clone: Other nucleotide sequences from this sample produce the same CDR3. The chain uses TRBV11-2 and TRBJ2-1; 9 positions agree with TRBD2. This CDR3 region has 16 residues. Germline CDR1 reads SGHAT; CDR2 reads FQNNGV. Trimming took 6 bases from V and 0 from J; bases not matched to a gene: 6. DNA of the CDR3: TGTGCCAGCAGTTGGACTAGCGCCAGCTCCTACAATGAGCAGTTCTTC. This sequence encodes CASSWTSASSYNEQFF.

This chain uses TRBV29-1 with TRBJ2-7; 7 bases agree with TRBD1. Germline CDR1 and CDR2: SQVTM and ANQGSEA. J lost 3 bases, V lost 6 bases, and 8 bases had no gene match. This CDR3 comprises 13 residues. The CDR3 DNA reads TGCAGCGTCGACCCGACAGGGAACTACGAGCAGTACTTC. Translated: CSVDPTGNYEQYF.

In DNA form, the CDR3 reads TGTGCCAGCAGCGCAATTATCCTCGATACCATGAACACTGAAGCTTTCTTT. Its protein product is CASSAIILDTMNTEAFF. The genes are TRBV9 and TRBJ1-1; the D is unclear. The CDR3 length is 17 residues. Trimming cost V 3 bases and J 0 bases, with 18 bases left between them. Germline V gives CDR1 SGDLS, CDR2 YYNGEE.

The chain carries TRBV15 and TRBJ2-7, with D tentatively TRBD1 or TRBD2 (5 bases each). Germline CDR1 LNHNV, CDR2 YYDKDF (reference sequence). This CDR3 comprises 13 residues. The V and J ends lost 5 bases and 8 bases respectively, with 16 bases between them. The chain's CDR3 is CATSVDKGTKQYF. The DNA of the CDR3 is TGTGCCACCAGCGTCGACAAGGGGACGAAGCAGTACTTC.

The chain joins TRBV9 to TRBJ2-7; 8 positions agree with TRBD1. Germline CDR1 reads SGDLS; CDR2 reads YYNGEE. The V segment lost 0 bases and the J segment 4 bases; nucleotides outside the gene matches: 9. The CDR3 covers 16 residues. DNA for the CDR3: TGTGCCAGCAGCGTAGCTACAGGGGGTGGCGAATACGAGCAGTACTTC. Translated, it gives CASSVATGGGEYEQYF.

J is TRBJ2-1 and V is TRBV4-1, with D hard to call. Germline CDR1 and CDR2: MGHRA and YSYEKL. The V and J ends lost 4 bases and 7 bases respectively, with 14 bases between them. CDR3 size: 14 residues. The CDR3 loop is CASSPFGLKNEQFF. For the CDR3, the DNA is TGCGCCAGCAGCCCATTCGGGCTTAAAAATGAGCAGTTCTTC.

In this sample, this clone turned up once. The V gene is TRBV4-3, the J gene TRBJ2-1; 9 bases map to TRBD2. CDR3 length equals 16 residues. Germline V gives CDR1 LGHNA, CDR2 YSLEER. Trimming at V came to 6 bases and at J to 8 bases, leaving 14 bases not matched to a gene. The CDR3: CASRAKRRGGSDEQFF. DNA of the CDR3: TGCGCCAGCAGAGCCAAACGGCGGGGGGGCAGCGATGAGCAGTTCTTC.

This clone was detected a few times. V gene TRBV28 combines with J gene TRBJ2-7, with 8 bases matching TRBD1. The CDR3 covers 12 residues. The trim removed 10 bases at V and 3 bases at J, leaving 5 bases unmatched. Germline V gene data show CDR1 as MDHEN and CDR2 as SYDVKM. CDR3 in DNA: TGTGCCACGCTGACAGGGGACTACGAGCAGTACTTC. It translates to CATLTGDYEQYF.

The CDR3 here is CSARVDGELFF. CDR3 nucleotide sequence: TGCAGTGCTAGAGTTGATGGGGAGCTGTTTTTT. The chain is built from TRBV20-1 and TRBJ2-2; D not certain. V was clipped by 1 base and J by 8 bases, with 5 bases between them. The CDR3 loop spans 11 amino acids. Looked up from germline, CDR1 is DFQATT and CDR2 is SNEGSKA (reference sequence).